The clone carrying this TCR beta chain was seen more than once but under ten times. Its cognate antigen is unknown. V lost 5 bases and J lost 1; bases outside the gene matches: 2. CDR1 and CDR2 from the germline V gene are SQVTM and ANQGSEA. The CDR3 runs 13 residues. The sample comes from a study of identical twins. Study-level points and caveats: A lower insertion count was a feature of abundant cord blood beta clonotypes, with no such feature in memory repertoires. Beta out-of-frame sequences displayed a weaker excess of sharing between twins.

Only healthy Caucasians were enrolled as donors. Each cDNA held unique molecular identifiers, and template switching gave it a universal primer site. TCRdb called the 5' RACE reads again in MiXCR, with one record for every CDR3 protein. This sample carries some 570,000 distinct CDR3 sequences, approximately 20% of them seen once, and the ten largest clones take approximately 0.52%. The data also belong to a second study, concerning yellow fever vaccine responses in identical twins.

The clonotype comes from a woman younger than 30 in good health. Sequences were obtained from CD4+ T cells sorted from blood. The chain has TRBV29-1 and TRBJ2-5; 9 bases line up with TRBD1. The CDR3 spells CSVWTGAQETQYF. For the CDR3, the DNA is TGCAGCGTTTGGACAGGGGCCCAAGAGACCCAGTACTTC.